One TCR beta chain is described in this entry. This clone was found once. Its antigen target is currently unknown. No quality values exist for individual bases; no much larger clone is one base distant. The immunoSEQ Assay, a bias-controlled multiplex PCR, was used to amplify TCRbeta CDR3 regions from genomic DNA. For the original study's pipeline: The number of nucleated cells in each sample was estimated by amplification of reference gene primers within the assay. To quantify the absolute abundance of each unique TCRbeta CDR3 rearrangement, sequence reads were collapsed and filtered. For each sample, productive Simpson clonality was calculated as the square root of Simpson's diversity index across productive rearrangements. In its TCRdb copy, this immuneACCESS table keeps in-frame sequences only and misses some clones. Where compared with another copy, unresolved V genes explain less than half of these, and the others have no known cause. V, J and clone size were drawn from that table, and D and trimming were deduced from the DNA. For this sample there are about 310,000 clones; 85% to 90% appear just once. Over 1% of the sample is in the top ten clones.

The junction carries 12 bases between V and J, which are trimmed by 5 bases and 8 bases respectively. Taken from cysteine to phenylalanine, the CDR3 has 12 residues. The sequence is cut down to CDR3 DNA, 36 bases in frame from base 1. The germline V gene specifies SNHLY as CDR1 and FYNNEI as CDR2. This sample is part of a study of blood T cell repertoires in COVID-19 (dated by TCRdb to about 2020). Background on the whole study: Collaborator samples came from the United States, Italy and Spain and covered acute and convalescent phases of COVID-19. Deeply sampled blood TCRbeta repertoires from subjects exposed to, actively infected with, or recovered from COVID-19 were included in the dataset. A freely available public database, intended as a resource for researchers studying the immune response to SARS-CoV-2, is where the repertoires were released. Samples were obtained from the ongoing ImmuneRACE study (first 160 participants) and from 1,200 or so subjects provided by 6 global collaborators. The prospective study material was composed of cDNA or gDNA derived from T cells, B-cell-depleted T cells, or PBMCs. Sample metadata almost always included a de-identified subject ID, COVID-19 status, age in years and sex. Where available, HLA class I and class II types were obtained from metadata supplied by the sample provider rather than from assay-based typing.

The collaborating institutions used their own protocols to collect whole blood in K2EDTA tubes. For TCRbeta analysis, collaborators shipped samples as frozen whole blood, isolated PBMCs, or DNA extracted from either of those sample types. Findings and caveats that apply to the study as a whole: Clinical and demographic metadata were provided uncurated, with the amount varying by source and participant.

The receptor comes from a man between 65 and 85 years old with acute or convalescent COVID-19. The chain was built from TRBV2 and TRBJ1-2; possibly the D gene is TRBD1, per 6 matching bases. Sequences were obtained from peripheral blood. Here the CDR3 is given as CASSWYRDGYTF. The bases are TGTGCCAGCAGTTGGTACAGGGACGGCTACACCTTC.